One sample yielded the 27 T cell receptor beta chains listed below, sequenced in a study of blood T cell repertoires in COVID-19. Assay: immunoSEQ multiplex PCR; the TCRdb copy retains only in-frame clones and omits some. The table includes about 180,000 clones, roughly 84% detected once. The sequenced sample consisted of PBMCs or T cells enriched from blood (not recorded which). The receptors derive from a human donor with acute COVID-19. The donor label of this sample is uncertain.

This rearrangement joins TRBV9 to TRBJ2-1; D gene uncertain. Germline values: CDR1 SGDLS, CDR2 YYNGEE. V was cut by 2 bases and J by 2 bases, with 8 bases left in between. The CDR3 totals 14 residues. In DNA, the CDR3 is TGTGCCAGCAGCGTTGACCTAGCCTACAATGAGCAGTTCTTC. Translating it yields CASSVDLAYNEQFF. The full variable domain, completed using reference TRBV9 and TRBJ2-1, is DSGVTQTPKHLITATGQRVTLRCSPRSGDLSVYWYQQSLDQGLQFLIQYYNGEERAKGNILERFSAQQFPDLHSELNLSSLELGDSALYFCASSVDLAYNEQFFGPGTRLTVL.

This chain connects TRBV5-6 to TRBJ2-7; a weak D match, TRBD1 (6 bases). The V end lost 2 bases, the J end lost 3 bases, and 9 bases lay between the germline ends. The V gene's germline CDR1 is SGHDT and CDR2 YYEEEE. The CDR3 sequence is 13 residues long. The CDR3 DNA is TGTGCCAGCAGCTTACAGGGTGACTACGAGCAGTACTTC. Translation gives CASSLQGDYEQYF. Full variable domain (outside the CDR3, taken from reference TRBV5-6 and TRBJ2-7): DAGVTQSPTHLIKTRGQQVTLRCSPKSGHDTVSWYQQALGQGPQFIFQYYEEEERQRGNFPDRFSGHQFPNYSSELNVNALLLGDSALYLCASSLQGDYEQYFGPGTRLTVT.

In its sample, this clone was seen once. The chain employs TRBV2 and TRBJ1-1; TRBD1 matches at 10 bases. Germline assignment: CDR1 SNHLY and CDR2 FYNNEI. Unmatched junction bases numbered 3, after V lost 6 bases and J lost 5 bases. CDR3 length equals 13 residues. This CDR3 reads CASSGQGETEAFF. The CDR3 region has the DNA TGTGCCAGCAGCGGACAGGGGGAGACTGAAGCTTTCTTT. The whole variable domain, remainder taken from reference TRBV2 and TRBJ1-1, is EPEVTQTPSHQVTQMGQEVILRCVPISNHLYFYWYRQILGQKVEFLVSFYNNEISEKSEIFDDQFSVERPDGSNFTLKIRSTKLEDSAMYFCASSGQGETEAFFGQGTRLTVV.

The V call is TRBV19, the J call TRBJ1-4; D remains unclear. Germline values: CDR1 LNHDA, CDR2 SQIVND (reference sequence). V gave up 5 bases and J gave up 0 bases, with 7 bases separating them. This CDR3 spans 14 amino acids. The CDR3 protein is CASSGRTTNEKLFF. DNA of the CDR3: TGTGCCAGTAGTGGCCGAACAACTAATGAAAAACTGTTTTTT.

V is TRBV10-3 and J is TRBJ2-5; D is ambiguous. This CDR3 spans 15 amino acids. The germline gives CDR1 ENHRY, CDR2 SYGVKD. Deletions cut 0 bases from V and 4 bases from J, with 12 bases between. Here the CDR3 DNA reads TGTGCCATCAGTGAGTCGAAGGTAGCCCCAGAGACCCAGTACTTC. Its protein product is CAISESKVAPETQYF.

The V and J genes are TRBV7-8 and TRBJ2-7; 8 positions match TRBD1. The junction had 6 bases not matched to a gene; V was cut back by 5 bases and J by 3 bases. CDR3 size: 14 residues. CDR1 is SGHVS and CDR2 is FQNEAQ in the germline V gene. The CDR3 nucleotides are TGTGCCAGCAGCCCTTTCGGGACAGGCTACGAGCAGTACTTC. The encoded protein is CASSPFGTGYEQYF.

In this sample, this clone turned up once. This rearrangement joins TRBV7-8 to TRBJ1-5, with TRBD1 as a possible D gene (5 bases). Trimming removed 5 bases at V and 2 bases at J, with 13 bases between. Germline values: CDR1 SGHVS, CDR2 FQNEAQ. The CDR3 extends over 15 amino acids. The CDR3 DNA is TGTGCCAGCAGCGTTGGGGGGGATGGCAATCAGCCCCAGCATTTT. Its translation: CASSVGGDGNQPQHF. The full variable domain, rest sourced from reference TRBV7-8 and TRBJ1-5, is GAGVSQSPRYKVAKRGQDVALRCDPISGHVSLFWYQQALGQGPEFLTYFQNEAQLDKSGLPSDRFFAERPEGSVSTLKIQRTQQEDSAVYLCASSVGGDGNQPQHFGDGTRLSIL.

The chain joins TRBV5-5 to TRBJ2-1; 7 nucleotides agree with TRBD1. The germline CDR1 and CDR2 sequences are SGHKS and YYEKEE (reference sequence). The CDR3 contains 15 residues. V shed 4 bases, J shed 4 bases, and the junction held 8 bases outside the gene matches. As DNA, the CDR3 is TGTGCCAGCAGCCTAGCTACAGGGGCTTACAATGAGCAGTTCTTC. Its protein product is CASSLATGAYNEQFF.

V gene TRBV27 combines with J gene TRBJ1-1; tentative D call: TRBD1 (6 bases). Deletions cut 5 bases from V and 3 bases from J, with 19 bases between. The CDR3 has 16 amino acids. CDR1 MNHEY and CDR2 SMNVEV come from the germline V gene (reference sequence). The DNA of the CDR3 is TGTGCCAGCAGTCCTCTCTCCTCGGGACAACACACTGAAGCTTTCTTT. Its translation: CASSPLSSGQHTEAFF.

The chain has TRBV18 and TRBJ2-2, with D possibly TRBD1 on 6 matching bases. Trimming cost V 4 bases and J 6 bases, with 21 bases left between them. CDR1 is KGHSH, CDR2 LQKENI, per germline. The length of the CDR3 is 17 residues. The CDR3 is CASSLKVTGSFPGELFF. The CDR3 DNA is TGTGCCAGCTCACTCAAAGTCACAGGGAGTTTCCCCGGGGAGCTGTTTTTT.

V and J are TRBV25-1 and TRBJ2-3; 8 bases match TRBD2. V lost 1 base to trimming and J lost 5 bases; unmatched junction nucleotides: 11. In germline, CDR1 is MGHDK, CDR2 SYGVNS. The CDR3 is made up of 17 amino acids. CDR3 amino acids: CASSEFLGRGAEDTQYF. In DNA, the CDR3 is TGTGCCAGCAGTGAATTCCTGGGGCGGGGGGCGGAAGATACGCAGTATTTT.

The chain uses TRBV11-2 and TRBJ2-5, with 9 bases lining up with TRBD2. Germline V gives CDR1 SGHAT, CDR2 FQNNGV. The V gene end was trimmed by 4 bases and the J gene end by 5 bases; junction bases not matched to a gene: 8. The CDR3 loop spans 15 amino acids. The CDR3 nucleotides read TGTGCCAGCAGCTCTGGCGGGGGGGCCATCGAGACCCAGTACTTC. Protein sequence: CASSSGGGAIETQYF.

The chain employs TRBV30 and TRBJ2-3; TRBD2 matches 7 bases. Per the germline V gene, CDR1 is GTSNPN and CDR2 is SVGIG (reference sequence). CDR3 size: 14 residues. V lost 7 bases and J lost 2; bases outside the gene matches: 9. CDR3: CASSHRGDTDTQYF. The CDR3 bases are TGTGCCTCCTCACATCGGGGGGACACAGATACGCAGTATTTT. The full variable domain, in which reference TRBV30 and TRBJ2-3 provide the parts outside the CDR3, is SQTIHQWPATLVQPVGSPLSLECTVEGTSNPNLYWYRQAAGRGLQLLFYSVGIGQISSEVPQNLSASRPQDRQFILSSKKLLLSDSGFYLCASSHRGDTDTQYFGPGTRLTVL.

The chain recombines TRBV2 with TRBJ2-1; perhaps TRBD2 as D (5 bases). From germline, CDR1 is SNHLY and CDR2 FYNNEI. Trimming left V 7 bases short and J 7 bases short, with 17 bases between. The CDR3 is 14 residues long. CDR3 amino acids: CASMSPSRWNEQFF. The CDR3 DNA sequence: TGTGCCAGCATGAGTCCTAGCCGCTGGAATGAGCAGTTCTTC.

The rearrangement uses TRBV9 and TRBJ2-2, with 7 bases aligning to TRBD2. The CDR3 sequence is 17 residues long. The germline CDR1 and CDR2 sequences are SGDLS and YYNGEE. The V gene end was trimmed by 3 bases and the J gene end by 6 bases; junction bases not matched to a gene: 14. The CDR3 loop is CASSDARTSVGAGELFF. CDR3 bases: TGTGCCAGCAGCGATGCCAGAACTAGCGTTGGGGCCGGGGAGCTGTTTTTT. Based on the CDR3 plus reference TRBV9 and TRBJ2-2, the full variable domain is DSGVTQTPKHLITATGQRVTLRCSPRSGDLSVYWYQQSLDQGLQFLIQYYNGEERAKGNILERFSAQQFPDLHSELNLSSLELGDSALYFCASSDARTSVGAGELFFGEGSRLTVL.

The chain links TRBV19 to TRBJ2-5; the match to TRBD2 covers 8 bases. The CDR3 has 14 residues. The germline V gene encodes CDR1 LNHDA and CDR2 SQIVND (reference sequence). V was pared by 7 bases and J by 5 bases, with 9 bases of the junction left unmatched. Here the CDR3 reads CASTDSGGAETQYF. In nucleotides, the CDR3 is TGTGCCAGTACCGACAGCGGGGGAGCGGAGACCCAGTACTTC.

The V and J genes are TRBV13 and TRBJ1-4; D not resolved. Germline V lookup: CDR1 PRHDT, CDR2 FYEKMQ (reference sequence). Trimming cost V 2 bases and J 0 bases, with 10 bases left between them. This CDR3 has 16 residues. CDR3 in amino acids: CASSLSPIATNEKLFF. The CDR3 DNA reads TGTGCCAGCAGCTTAAGTCCAATAGCAACTAATGAAAAACTGTTTTTT.

This clone was observed once. The chain combines TRBV4-1 with TRBJ1-4; possible D gene TRBD1, 6 bases. The germline CDR1 and CDR2 sequences are MGHRA and YSYEKL. Trimming removed 2 bases from V and 7 bases from J, with 14 bases in between. The CDR3 is 15 residues long. This chain's CDR3 is CASSQTAGEGEKLFF. The CDR3 DNA sequence: TGCGCCAGCAGCCAAACGGCAGGGGAGGGTGAAAAACTGTTTTTT.

V usage is TRBV5-1 and J usage is TRBJ2-3, with 10 bases aligning to TRBD2. Looked up from germline, CDR1 is SGHRS and CDR2 is YFSETQ. Losses at the gene ends were 3 bases for V and 3 bases for J; bases not matched to a gene: 7. There are 16 residues in the CDR3. As DNA, the CDR3 is TGCGCCAGCAGCTGGGGTAGCGGGGGGAGTACAGATACGCAGTATTTT. Translation: CASSWGSGGSTDTQYF.

The V gene is TRBV5-6, the J gene TRBJ2-3, with a possible D match to TRBD2 (6 bases). With 6 bases removed from V and 0 bases from J, the gap between germline ends came to 17 bases. There are 16 residues in the CDR3. Germline lookup yields CDR1 SGHDT and CDR2 YYEEEE. The CDR3: CASTPEPGTSTDTQYF. The CDR3 DNA sequence: TGTGCCAGCACCCCCGAGCCGGGGACTAGCACAGATACGCAGTATTTT.

The V call is TRBV6-4, the J call TRBJ2-3; 10 bases line up with TRBD2. There are 16 residues in the CDR3. Germline CDR1 is MRHNA and CDR2 is SNTAGT. V dropped 0 bases and J dropped 0; count of bases not matched to a gene: 0. The CDR3 sequence: CASSDSSGGSTDTQYF. The CDR3 nucleotides are TGTGCCAGCAGTGACTCTAGCGGGGGGAGCACAGATACGCAGTATTTT.

The rearrangement links TRBV5-1 to TRBJ2-6; 8 positions match TRBD1. This CDR3 region has 16 residues. Losses at the gene ends were 5 bases for V and 4 bases for J; bases not matched to a gene: 8. Germline CDR1 reads SGHRS; CDR2 reads YFSETQ. CDR3 in amino acids: CASSLQGAGGANVLTF. In nucleotides, the CDR3 is TGCGCCAGCAGTTTGCAGGGGGCTGGCGGGGCCAACGTCCTGACTTTC.

The chain couples TRBV15 to TRBJ2-1; TRBD2 is a possible D gene (7 bases). The CDR3 contains 15 residues. The V and J ends lost 0 bases and 8 bases respectively, with 14 bases between them. Germline-derived CDR1 and CDR2 are LNHNV and YYDKDF (reference sequence). The CDR3 is CATSRDPGGRDEQFF. Here the CDR3 DNA reads TGTGCCACCAGCAGAGATCCCGGGGGGCGGGATGAGCAGTTCTTC.

This clone has only one observation. This chain joins TRBV6-5 and TRBJ1-2, with TRBD1 as a possible D gene (5 bases). Germline assignment: CDR1 MNHEY and CDR2 SVGAGI. The CDR3 length is 15 residues. Trimming removed 0 bases from V and 0 bases from J, with 8 bases in between. The CDR3 region is CASSYSTASNYGYTF. The DNA for the CDR3 is TGTGCCAGCAGTTACTCGACAGCCTCTAACTATGGCTACACCTTC.

The J gene is TRBJ2-5, the V gene TRBV30; D might be TRBD1 (5 bases). This CDR3 is 14 amino acids long. Germline V gene lookup returns CDR1 GTSNPN and CDR2 SVGIG (reference sequence). V lost 4 bases and J 2 bases, leaving 14 bases between the germline ends. The CDR3 coding sequence is TGTGCCTGGACGATTGGACACCATCAAGAGACCCAGTACTTC. Its translation is CAWTIGHHQETQYF.

The CDR3: CASSPRTGDGNTIYF. For the CDR3, the DNA is TGCGCCAGCAGCCCCCGGACAGGGGATGGAAACACCATATATTTT. This chain links TRBV4-1 with TRBJ1-3, with 9 bases that match TRBD1. J lost 3 bases, V lost 4 bases, and 4 bases had no gene match. The germline CDR1 and CDR2 sequences are MGHRA and YSYEKL. The CDR3 is 15 amino acids.

The chain carries TRBV2 and TRBJ1-4; tentative D call: TRBD1 (6 bases). From germline, CDR1 is SNHLY and CDR2 FYNNEI. The CDR3 runs 15 residues. Trimming left V 6 bases short and J 2 bases short, with 13 bases between. This CDR3 is CASRERGITNEKLFF. CDR3 nucleotide sequence: TGTGCCAGCAGGGAAAGGGGGATCACTAATGAAAAACTGTTTTTT.